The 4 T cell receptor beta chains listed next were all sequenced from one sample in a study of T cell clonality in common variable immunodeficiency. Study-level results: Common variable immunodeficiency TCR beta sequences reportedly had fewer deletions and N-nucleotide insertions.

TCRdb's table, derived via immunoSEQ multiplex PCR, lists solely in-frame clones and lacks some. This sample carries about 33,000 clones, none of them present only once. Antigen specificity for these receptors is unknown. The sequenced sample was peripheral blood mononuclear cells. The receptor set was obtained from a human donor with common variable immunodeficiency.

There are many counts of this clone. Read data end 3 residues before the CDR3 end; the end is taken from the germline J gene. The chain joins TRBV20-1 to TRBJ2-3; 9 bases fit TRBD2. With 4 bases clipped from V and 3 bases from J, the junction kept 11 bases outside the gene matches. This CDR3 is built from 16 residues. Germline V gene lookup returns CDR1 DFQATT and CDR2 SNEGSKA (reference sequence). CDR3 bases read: TGCAGTGCTATTCATACCGGGACTAGCTTGACAGATACG. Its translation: CSAIHTGTSLTDT. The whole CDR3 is CSAIHTGTSLTDTQYF.

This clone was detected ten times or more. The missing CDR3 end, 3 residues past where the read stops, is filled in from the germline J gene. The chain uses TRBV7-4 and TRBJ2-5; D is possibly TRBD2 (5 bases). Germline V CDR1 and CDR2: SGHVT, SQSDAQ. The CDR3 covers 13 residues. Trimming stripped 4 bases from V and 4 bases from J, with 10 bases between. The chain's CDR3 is CASSSKRGETQYF. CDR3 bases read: TGTGCCAGCAGCTCCAAACGGGGAGAGACC. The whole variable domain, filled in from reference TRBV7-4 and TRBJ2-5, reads GAGVSQSPRYKVAKRGRDVALRCDSISGHVTLYWYRQTLGQGSEVLTYSQSDAQRDKSGRPSGRFSAERPERSVSTLKIQRTEQGDSAVYLCASSSKRGETQYFGPGTRLLVL.

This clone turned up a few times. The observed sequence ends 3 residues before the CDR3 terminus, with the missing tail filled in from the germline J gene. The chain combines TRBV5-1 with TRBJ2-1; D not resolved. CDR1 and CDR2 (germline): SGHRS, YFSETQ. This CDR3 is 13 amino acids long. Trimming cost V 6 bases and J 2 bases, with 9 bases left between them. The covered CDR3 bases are TGCGCCAGCAAATACTACACCTACAATGAG. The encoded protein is CASKYYTYNE. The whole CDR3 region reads CASKYYTYNEQFF.

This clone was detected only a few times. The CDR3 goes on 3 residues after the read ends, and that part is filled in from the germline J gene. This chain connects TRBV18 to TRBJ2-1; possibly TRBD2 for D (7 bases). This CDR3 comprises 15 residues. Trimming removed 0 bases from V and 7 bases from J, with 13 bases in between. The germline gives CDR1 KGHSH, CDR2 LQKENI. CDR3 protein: CASSPPAGAGNEQFF. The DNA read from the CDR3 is TGTGCCAGCTCACCACCCGCGGGGGCGGGGAATGAG.